The 18 T cell receptor beta chains presented below share a single source sample, sequenced in a study of blood T cell repertoires in COVID-19. Some clones are missing from TCRdb's copy, which holds only in-frame ones; the method was immunoSEQ multiplex PCR. The sample lists 80,000 to 95,000 clones, about nine tenths occurring once. Sequencing input: peripheral blood. These receptor sequences come from a woman between 45 and 65 years old with active or convalescent COVID-19.

The CDR3 region has the DNA TGTGCCAGCAGCCCTAGTTTCCACGAGCAGTACTTC. Translation: CASSPSFHEQYF. The chain recombines TRBV9 with TRBJ2-7; the D is unclear. Deletions cut 4 bases from V and 5 bases from J, with 10 bases between. Per the germline V gene, CDR1 is SGDLS and CDR2 is YYNGEE. This CDR3 spans 12 amino acids. The whole variable domain, filled in from reference TRBV9 and TRBJ2-7, reads DSGVTQTPKHLITATGQRVTLRCSPRSGDLSVYWYQQSLDQGLQFLIQYYNGEERAKGNILERFSAQQFPDLHSELNLSSLELGDSALYFCASSPSFHEQYFGPGTRLTVT.

J is TRBJ1-1 and V is TRBV6-5, with D hard to call. Germline CDR1 MNHEY, CDR2 SVGAGI. CDR3 length: 13 amino acids. The V end lost 7 bases, the J end lost 4 bases, and 13 bases lay between the germline ends. The DNA of the CDR3 is TGTGCCAGCATAAGGAGGGTGGGCACTGAAGCTTTCTTT. This gives the protein CASIRRVGTEAFF.

The CDR3: CASSERDTIYF. As DNA, the CDR3 is TGTGCCAGCAGTGAAAGAGACACCATATATTTT. The rearrangement links TRBV25-1 to TRBJ1-3; D unresolved. V lost 2 bases and J 8 bases, leaving 4 bases between the germline ends. CDR3 length: 11 residues. CDR1 MGHDK and CDR2 SYGVNS come from the germline V gene.

V gene TRBV19 combines with J gene TRBJ2-3; 11 nucleotides match TRBD1. Looked up from germline, CDR1 is LNHDA and CDR2 is SQIVND (reference sequence). V lost 11 bases, J lost 3 bases, and 4 bases stayed unmatched. The CDR3 consists of 13 residues. CDR3 amino acids: CAVRDRGTDTQYF. CDR3 DNA: TGTGCCGTCAGGGACAGGGGGACAGATACGCAGTATTTT.

The V call is TRBV11-2, the J call TRBJ1-4; D unclear. V was pared by 0 bases and J by 7 bases, with 12 bases between. Germline V gene lookup returns CDR1 SGHAT and CDR2 FQNNGV. The CDR3 has 15 amino acids. Here the CDR3 reads CASSLDPSSVEKLFF. As DNA, the CDR3 is TGTGCCAGCAGCTTAGATCCGAGTAGCGTTGAAAAACTGTTTTTT.

This chain links TRBV11-2 with TRBJ2-7; a weak D match, TRBD1 (6 bases). V gave up 0 bases and J gave up 3 bases, with 12 bases separating them. Looked up from germline, CDR1 is SGHAT and CDR2 is FQNNGV. CDR3 length equals 15 residues. In nucleotides, the CDR3 is TGTGCCAGCAGCTTAGACTCAGGGGCCCTCTACGAGCAGTACTTC. Its translation: CASSLDSGALYEQYF.

This rearrangement joins TRBV9 to TRBJ1-1; possible D gene TRBD1, 5 bases. The V gene lost 3 bases and the J gene lost 5 bases, with 20 bases spanning the gap. In germline, CDR1 is SGDLS, CDR2 YYNGEE. The CDR3 spans 16 residues. CDR3 sequence: CASSGSLSGVGTEAFF. For the CDR3, the DNA is TGTGCCAGCAGCGGGTCTCTTTCGGGGGTTGGGACTGAAGCTTTCTTT.

The V and J genes are TRBV7-6 and TRBJ2-7; 10 bases match TRBD1. Losses at the gene ends were 5 bases for V and 3 bases for J; bases not matched to a gene: 10. The CDR3 contains 16 residues. Germline V gene data show CDR1 as SGHVS and CDR2 as FNYEAQ. In DNA form, the CDR3 reads TGTGCCAGCAGCGGACGGACAGGGGGAAGGAACTACGAGCAGTACTTC. This encodes CASSGRTGGRNYEQYF.

This chain uses TRBV5-1 with TRBJ2-1; 8 nucleotides align to TRBD1. Germline V gene sequence: CDR1 SGHRS, CDR2 YFSETQ. V trimming: 0 bases; J trimming: 2 bases; junction bases outside the gene matches: 1. The CDR3 covers 15 residues. For the CDR3, the DNA is TGCGCCAGCAGCTTGGAGACAGGGGCCTACAATGAGCAGTTCTTC. Protein product: CASSLETGAYNEQFF.

This chain connects TRBV6-5 to TRBJ2-5; maybe TRBD2 (5 bases). Between the trimmed V and J ends, which lost 2 bases and 4 bases, there was a span of 8 bases. Per the germline V gene, CDR1 is MNHEY and CDR2 is SVGAGI. The CDR3 runs to 13 residues. CDR3 protein: CASSYGGSETQYF. For the CDR3, the DNA is TGTGCCAGCAGTTACGGAGGCTCAGAGACCCAGTACTTC.

This rearrangement joins TRBV5-6 to TRBJ1-2; 7 nucleotides agree with TRBD1. The germline gives CDR1 SGHDT, CDR2 YYEEEE. The CDR3 has 15 residues. The trim removed 1 base at V and 2 bases at J, leaving 5 bases unmatched. The chain's CDR3 is CASSLTGQTNYGYTF. CDR3 coding DNA: TGTGCCAGCAGCTTGACGGGACAGACAAACTATGGCTACACCTTC.

V usage is TRBV19 and J usage is TRBJ1-1, with TRBD1 matching 7 bases. The CDR3 consists of 14 residues. V shed 8 bases, J shed 2 bases, and the junction held 8 bases outside the gene matches. The V gene's germline CDR1 is LNHDA and CDR2 SQIVND (reference sequence). The CDR3, as DNA: TGTGCCAGTGTGACAGGGTTGTTTAACACTGAAGCTTTCTTT. Its translation is CASVTGLFNTEAFF.

The rearrangement links TRBV29-1 to TRBJ1-2, with TRBD1 matching 7 bases. This CDR3 region has 12 residues. CDR1 is SQVTM, CDR2 ANQGSEA, per germline. Trimming at V came to 6 bases and at J to 4 bases, leaving 5 bases not matched to a gene. Here the CDR3 reads CSVQGQIYGYTF. The CDR3 DNA reads as TGCAGCGTCCAGGGACAGATCTATGGCTACACCTTC.

The chain recombines TRBV12-3 or TRBV12-4 with TRBJ1-2; D uncertain. Trimming cost V 5 bases and J 8 bases, with 12 bases left between them. The length of the CDR3 is 12 residues. The CDR3: CASSGPQRGYTF. For the CDR3, the DNA is TGTGCCAGCAGTGGCCCTCAGAGGGGCTACACCTTC.

This sequence joins TRBV6-5 and TRBJ1-1; D is ambiguous. The CDR3 runs 15 residues. Germline V gene lookup returns CDR1 MNHEY and CDR2 SVGAGI. Trimming removed 0 bases from V and 0 bases from J, with 8 bases in between. This chain's CDR3 is CASSYSVYMNTEAFF. Here the CDR3 DNA reads TGTGCCAGCAGTTACTCGGTTTACATGAACACTGAAGCTTTCTTT.

This clone has only one observation. The genes are TRBV12-5 and TRBJ1-2; D is unresolved. The V gene's germline CDR1 is LGHNT and CDR2 FRNRAP. V lost 2 bases, J lost 8 bases, and 9 bases lay in between. This CDR3 is 12 amino acids long. This chain's CDR3 is CASGLPRGGYTF. As DNA, the CDR3 is TGTGCTAGTGGTTTGCCCCGGGGAGGCTACACCTTC.

The chain combines TRBV7-9 with TRBJ1-1; TRBD1 agrees at 7 bases. Germline trimming cut 5 bases from V and 5 bases from J; bases unmatched to any gene: 14. This CDR3 has 16 amino acids. The germline CDR1 and CDR2 sequences are SEHNR and FQNEAQ (reference sequence). The CDR3 DNA follows: TGTGCCAGCAGCATCCGAGAGACAGGGATGGGGACTGAAGCTTTCTTT. It yields the protein CASSIRETGMGTEAFF.

This rearrangement joins TRBV7-2 to TRBJ2-3, with 9 bases matching TRBD1. The CDR3 consists of 16 residues. Looked up from germline, CDR1 is SGHTA and CDR2 is FQGNSA. V lost 0 bases, J lost 6 bases, and 7 bases stayed unmatched. The CDR3 DNA follows: TGTGCCAGCAGCTTAGCGGGGACAGGGAGTGGGGATACGCAGTATTTT. This translates into CASSLAGTGSGDTQYF. Using reference TRBV7-2 and TRBJ2-3 for the parts outside the CDR3, the full variable domain is GAGVSQSPSNKVTEKGKDVELRCDPISGHTALYWYRQSLGQGLEFLIYFQGNSAPDKSGLPSDRFSAERTGGSVSTLTIQRTQQEDSAVYLCASSLAGTGSGDTQYFGPGTRLTVL.